What follows is one T cell receptor (beta chain) and its context. Its antigen is currently unknown. This specimen comes from a study of cytomegalovirus exposure and HLA in healthy donors. There are 15 residues in the CDR3. V shed 5 bases and J shed 8 bases, with 19 bases lying between them. Germline V gives CDR1 SGHDT, CDR2 YYEEEE. Study results and limitations: The classifier reportedly diagnosed cytomegalovirus status with high specificity and sensitivity.

The donors formed part of the approximately 110-subject validation cohort, distinct from the roughly 730-subject first cohort. Assay: immunoSEQ multiplex PCR; the TCRdb copy retains only in-frame clones and omits some. The table shows about 150,000 clones, with more than 70% occurring only once. The J gene is TRBJ1-4, the V gene TRBV5-6; D not resolved. Input material: PBMCs. This receptor was taken from a human donor in good health. In DNA form, the CDR3 reads TGTGCCAGCAGTTCCTCTCAGGTCCTCAGAGAAAAACTGTTTTTT. Protein sequence: CASSSSQVLREKLFF.